This T cell receptor (beta chain) was identified in a study of T cells in Graves' hyperthyroidism and ophthalmopathy. The germline CDR1 and CDR2 sequences are MNHEY and SVGAGI. The CDR3 covers 13 residues. Trimming removed 2 bases at V and 7 bases at J, with 9 bases between. This clonotype has a count of ten or more. Those patients with uncontrolled infection, other autoimmune disease, pregnancy or lactation were excluded. From RNA transcripts, TCR beta CDR3 regions were amplified. The HTBI primer set was used in a first-round RT-PCR of the TCR CDR3. TCRdb analysed the multiplex PCR reads with MiXCR anew, one entry per CDR3 protein. The sample includes a few hundred thousand distinct CDR3 sequences, approximately 44% of them seen just once.

The chain uses TRBV6-5 and TRBJ1-5; D perhaps matches TRBD1 (5 bases). The sequenced sample consisted of peripheral blood or thyroid tissue (not recorded which). This TCR derives from a woman between 18 and 29 years old with Graves' hyperthyroidism. DNA for the CDR3: TGTGCCAGCAGTTACGGGGGGTCCCAGCCCCAGCATTTT. It is translated as CASSYGGSQPQHF.